This TCR beta chain was recovered during a study of patients and donors after allogeneic stem cell transplantation. This clonotype was counted a few times. TCRdb redid the calling of the RT-PCR reads with MiXCR, one entry per CDR3 protein. Of 920,000 or so distinct CDR3 sequences in the sample, about a sixth were seen once. The CDR3 loop spans 14 amino acids. V was trimmed by 1 base and J by 8 bases, leaving 11 bases between them. Looked up from germline, CDR1 is LGHNA and CDR2 is YNFKEQ. The TCR originated in a human donor who was either an allogeneic HSCT recipient or a stem cell or donor lymphocyte infusion donor (not recorded which). It is not recorded whose cells these are; they may come from a transplant donor. The chain employs TRBV4-2 and TRBJ1-4, with no clear D. Sequencing was carried out using blood, either unsorted or a sorted T cell fraction (not recorded which). DNA of the CDR3: TGTGCCAGCAGCCAAGGAGTTTTAACCGAAAAACTGTTTTTT. Residues: CASSQGVLTEKLFF.